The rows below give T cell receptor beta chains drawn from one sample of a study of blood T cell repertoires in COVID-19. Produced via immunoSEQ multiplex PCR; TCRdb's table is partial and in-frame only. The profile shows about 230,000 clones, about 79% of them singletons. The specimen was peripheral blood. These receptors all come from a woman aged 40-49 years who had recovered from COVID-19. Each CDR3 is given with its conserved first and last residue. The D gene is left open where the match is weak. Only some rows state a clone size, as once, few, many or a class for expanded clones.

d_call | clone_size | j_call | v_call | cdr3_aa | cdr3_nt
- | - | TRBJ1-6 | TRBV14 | CASSQGTISPLHF | TGTGCCAGCAGCCAAGGTACAATCTCCCCCCTCCACTTT
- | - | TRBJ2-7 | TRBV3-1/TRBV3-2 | CASSLGGYEQYF | TGTGCCAGCAGCCTGGGGGGCTACGAGCAGTACTTC
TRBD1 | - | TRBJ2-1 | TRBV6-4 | CASSEGTGGNNEQFF | TGTGCCAGCAGTGAAGGGACAGGGGGCAACAATGAGCAGTTCTTC
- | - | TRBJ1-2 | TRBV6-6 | CASSPGGGFGYTF | TGTGCCAGCAGCCCGGGGGGGGGTTTTGGCTACACCTTC
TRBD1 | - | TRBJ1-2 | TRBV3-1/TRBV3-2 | CASSGRQGTYGYTF | TGTGCCAGCAGCGGTAGACAGGGAACCTATGGCTACACCTTC
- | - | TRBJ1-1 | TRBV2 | CASSEGQGQMNTEAFF | TGTGCCAGCAGTGAGGGCCAGGGGCAGATGAACACTGAAGCTTTCTTT
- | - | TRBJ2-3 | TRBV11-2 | CASSFYEDTQYF | TGTGCCAGCAGCTTTTATGAGGATACGCAGTATTTT
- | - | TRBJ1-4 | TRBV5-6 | CASSFSTVEKLFF | TGTGCCAGCAGCTTCTCGACAGTTGAAAAACTGTTTTTT
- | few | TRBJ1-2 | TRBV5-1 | CASSGGTLYGYTF | TGCGCCAGCAGCGGCGGTACTCTCTATGGCTACACCTTC
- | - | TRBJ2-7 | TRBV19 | CASSNRPYYEQYF | TGTGCCAGTAGCAACCGTCCCTACTACGAGCAGTACTTC
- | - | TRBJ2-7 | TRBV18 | CASSPNLPYEQYF | TGTGCCAGCTCACCTAATCTCCCCTACGAGCAGTACTTC
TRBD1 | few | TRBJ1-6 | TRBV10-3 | CAINGQENSPLHF | TGTGCCATCAATGGACAGGAGAATTCACCCCTCCACTTT
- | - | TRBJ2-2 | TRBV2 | CASSEAGGKNTGELFF | TGTGCCAGCAGTGAAGCTGGGGGCAAGAACACCGGGGAGCTGTTTTTT
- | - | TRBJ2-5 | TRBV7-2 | CASSQAMRAETQYF | TGTGCCAGCAGCCAAGCCATGAGGGCAGAGACCCAGTACTTC
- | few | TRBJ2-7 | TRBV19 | CASNNGGDYEQYF | TGTGCCAGTAACAATGGCGGGGACTACGAGCAGTACTTC
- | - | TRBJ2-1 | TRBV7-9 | CASSLGVGLALGNEQFF | TGTGCCAGCAGCTTAGGAGTCGGGTTGGCTTTGGGCAATGAGCAGTTCTTC
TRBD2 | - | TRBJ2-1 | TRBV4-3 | CASSHLAGGNNEQFF | TGCGCCAGCAGCCACCTAGCGGGGGGAAACAATGAGCAGTTCTTC
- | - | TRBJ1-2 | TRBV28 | CASSLASAGINYGYTF | TGTGCCAGCAGTTTGGCATCGGCAGGTATTAACTATGGCTACACCTTC
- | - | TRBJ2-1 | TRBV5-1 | CASSLTTNSYNEQFF | TGCGCCAGCAGCTTGACTACAAATTCCTACAATGAGCAGTTCTTC
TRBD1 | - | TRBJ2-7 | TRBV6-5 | CASSQQGFSYEQYF | TGTGCCAGCAGTCAACAGGGGTTCTCCTACGAGCAGTACTTC
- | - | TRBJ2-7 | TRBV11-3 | CASRRTGNYEQYF | TGTGCCAGCAGACGTACAGGGAACTACGAGCAGTACTTC
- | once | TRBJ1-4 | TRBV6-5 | CASRPEGAGNEKLFF | TGTGCCAGCAGACCAGAAGGGGCCGGCAATGAAAAACTGTTTTTT
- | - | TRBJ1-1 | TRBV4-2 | CASSQDEAQAFF | TGTGCCAGCAGCCAAGATGAGGCCCAAGCTTTCTTT
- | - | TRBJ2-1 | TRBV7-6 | CASSLKSTGGAGNNEQFF | TGTGCCAGCAGCTTAAAATCTACTGGCGGGGCCGGGAACAATGAGCAGTTCTTC
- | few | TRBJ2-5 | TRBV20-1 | CSARQETQYF | TGCAGTGCTAGACAGGAGACCCAGTACTTC
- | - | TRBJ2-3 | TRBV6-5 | CASSQGRADTQYF | TGTGCCAGCAGCCAAGGGAGAGCAGATACGCAGTATTTT
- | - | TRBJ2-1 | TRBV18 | CASSPGQDNEQFF | TGTGCCAGCTCCCCTGGCCAAGACAATGAGCAGTTCTTC
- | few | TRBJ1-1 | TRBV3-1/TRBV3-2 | CASSQGSEAFF | TGTGCCAGCAGCCAAGGGAGTGAAGCTTTCTTT
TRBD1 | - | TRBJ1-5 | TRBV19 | CASSTFDRETQPQHF | TGTGCCAGTAGTACTTTCGACAGGGAAACTCAGCCCCAGCATTTT
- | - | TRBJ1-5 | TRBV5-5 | CASSSEGLSNQPQHF | TGTGCCAGCAGCTCGGAGGGGCTGAGCAATCAGCCCCAGCATTTT
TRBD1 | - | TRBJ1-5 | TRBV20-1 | CSASIPTGANQPQHF | TGCAGTGCTAGTATCCCTACAGGGGCCAATCAGCCCCAGCATTTT
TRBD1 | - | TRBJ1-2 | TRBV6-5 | CASSYTPGGGYGYTF | TGTGCCAGCAGTTACACTCCAGGGGGCGGCTATGGCTACACCTTC
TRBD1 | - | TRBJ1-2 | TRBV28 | CASSSGTGDAHYTF | TGTGCCAGCAGTTCCGGGACAGGGGACGCCCACTACACCTTC